This T cell receptor (beta chain) came from a study of PD-1 blockade in classical Hodgkin lymphoma. Points from the study as a whole: Exclusion was applied to patients who started nivolumab under 1 year after ASCT. Possibly reflecting disease activity or prior therapy, repertoire differences have causes that remain undefined. Newly diagnosed patients reportedly trailed healthy donors in baseline TCR diversity.

Relapses following autologous stem cell transplantation were seen in all patients, with brentuximab vedotin exposure varying. Generated by immunoSEQ multiplex PCR, the TCRdb table keeps only in-frame clones and is missing some. Of around 150,000 clones in the sample, just under 80% were seen once. As to this clone: What it binds is not known.

This CDR3 spans 16 amino acids. CDR1 is SGHDN and CDR2 is FVKESK in the germline V gene. The germline V and J ends were trimmed by 3 bases and 2 bases, with 13 bases remaining between them. The rearrangement joins TRBV14 to TRBJ2-2; weak D call: TRBD2 (7 bases). Sample: peripheral blood mononuclear cells (PBMCs), taken before the second cycle of nivolumab. The clonotype comes from a human donor with classical Hodgkin lymphoma. CDR3 amino acids: CASSQWRGPNTGELFF. DNA for the CDR3: TGTGCCAGCAGCCAGTGGCGGGGGCCAAACACCGGGGAGCTGTTTTTT.